This T cell receptor (beta chain) was sequenced during a study of blood T cell repertoires in COVID-19. Study overall: PBMCs, B-cell-depleted T cells, or T cells provided the cDNA or gDNA that made up the material.

TCRdb's table, derived via immunoSEQ multiplex PCR, lists solely in-frame clones and lacks some. This sample has roughly 150,000 clones, with roughly 80% found just once. Individuals drawn from 24 US areas were roughly 18 to 100 years old. Participant-reported clinical history was the basis for cohort assignment. Between the trimmed V and J ends, which lost 3 bases and 8 bases, there was a span of 13 bases. CDR3 size: 13 residues. CDR1 and CDR2 from the germline V gene are MGHDK and SYGVNS. Sequencing used PBMCs or T cells enriched from blood (not recorded which). The TCR was taken from a woman in her thirties or forties who had recovered from COVID-19. The V gene is TRBV25-1, the J gene TRBJ1-2; no clear D gene. Here the CDR3 reads CASSETFSGGYTF. For the CDR3, the DNA is TGTGCCAGCAGTGAGACCTTCTCGGGAGGCTACACCTTC.